Each of the 31 T cell receptor beta chains below was sequenced from the same sample in a study of shared clonotypes between healthy human individuals. Data came from immunoSEQ multiplex PCR; TCRdb stores just in-frame clones and leaves some out. The sample yields about 500,000 clones, more than 70% seen once. The sequenced sample was PBMCs. Receptor source: a woman in her forties in good health. Some clones in this sample may be carry-over from other donors' samples.

This chain joins TRBV10-3 and TRBJ1-2; possibly TRBD1 for D (5 bases). Germline V CDR1 and CDR2: ENHRY, SYGVKD. V lost 4 bases to trimming and J lost 4 bases, with 13 bases between them. The CDR3 is 14 residues long. Here the CDR3 reads CAISGLGESYGYTF. The CDR3 coding sequence is TGTGCCATCAGTGGTCTAGGGGAAAGCTATGGCTACACCTTC.

J is TRBJ2-4 and V is TRBV18, with D perhaps TRBD2 (5 bases). This CDR3 contains 15 residues. Between the trimmed V and J ends, which lost 5 bases and 4 bases, there was a span of 15 bases. Germline V CDR1 and CDR2: KGHSH, LQKENI. The CDR3 sequence: CASSFSQADKNIQYF. In DNA form, the CDR3 reads TGTGCCAGCTCATTCAGTCAAGCGGATAAAAACATTCAGTACTTC.

The J gene is TRBJ2-5, the V gene TRBV23-1, with 15 bases identical to TRBD2. TRBV23-1 is filed as an ORF, its function uncertain. The V gene end was trimmed by 10 bases and the J gene end by 2 bases; junction bases not matched to a gene: 14. The CDR3 runs to 18 residues. The CDR3 spells CANPGLAGGPLRQETQYF. The CDR3 coding sequence is TGCGCCAACCCGGGACTAGCGGGAGGCCCCCTTCGTCAAGAGACCCAGTACTTC.

The chain uses TRBV5-1 and TRBJ2-2, with D perhaps TRBD1 (5 bases). CDR1 is SGHRS and CDR2 is YFSETQ in the germline V gene. This CDR3 region has 14 residues. The V end was cut by 3 bases, the J end by 2 bases, with 8 bases between. CDR3 sequence reads: CASSSQGNTGELFF. DNA of the CDR3: TGCGCCAGCAGCTCCCAGGGTAACACCGGGGAGCTGTTTTTT.

The rearrangement uses TRBV19 and TRBJ1-5, with 8 bases fitting TRBD1. Germline CDR1 LNHDA, CDR2 SQIVND (reference sequence). The CDR3 runs 15 residues. J gave up 1 base and V 5 bases, and 4 bases lay outside the gene matches. CDR3 loop: CASSPDRGSNQPQHF. The CDR3 coding sequence is TGTGCCAGTAGTCCCGACAGGGGAAGCAATCAGCCCCAGCATTTT. Looking up the rest from reference TRBV19 and TRBJ1-5 gives the full variable domain: DGGITQSPKYLFRKEGQNVTLSCEQNLNHDAMYWYRQDPGQGLRLIYYSQIVNDFQKGDIAEGYSVSREKKESFPLTVTSAQKNPTAFYLCASSPDRGSNQPQHFGDGTRLSIL.

This clone was recorded once. This chain uses TRBV25-1 with TRBJ2-5; perhaps TRBD2 as D (6 bases). The V gene lost 4 bases and the J gene lost 2 bases, with 17 bases spanning the gap. The germline V gene has CDR1 MGHDK and CDR2 SYGVNS. The CDR3 runs to 16 residues. CDR3 DNA: TGTGCCAGCAGTGGGTTTAGCGGTACGGATCAAGAGACCCAGTACTTC. As protein: CASSGFSGTDQETQYF. Full variable domain (missing parts from reference TRBV25-1 and TRBJ2-5): EADIYQTPRYLVIGTGKKITLECSQTMGHDKMYWYQQDPGMELHLIHYSYGVNSTEKGDLSSESTVSRIRTEHFPLTLESARPSHTSQYLCASSGFSGTDQETQYFGPGTRLLVL.

This clone appeared a few times. The V gene is TRBV28, the J gene TRBJ1-5; D possibly corresponds to TRBD1 (6 bases). The length of the CDR3 is 15 residues. Per the germline V gene, CDR1 is MDHEN and CDR2 is SYDVKM. V gave up 4 bases and J gave up 2 bases, with 12 bases separating them. CDR3 in DNA: TGTGCCAGCAGTTCCCCGGCAGGGGGCAATCAGCCCCAGCATTTT. Protein sequence: CASSSPAGGNQPQHF. Drawing the rest from reference TRBV28 and TRBJ1-5, the complete variable domain is DVKVTQSSRYLVKRTGEKVFLECVQDMDHENMFWYRQDPGLGLRLIYFSYDVKMKEKGDIPEGYSVSREKKERFSLILESASTNQTSMYLCASSSPAGGNQPQHFGDGTRLSIL.

This clone was recorded a few times. The rearrangement uses TRBV19 and TRBJ2-5; D unclear. The germline V and J ends were trimmed by 3 bases and 5 bases, with 10 bases remaining between them. This CDR3 contains 13 residues. Germline-derived CDR1 and CDR2 are LNHDA and SQIVND (reference sequence). CDR3 in DNA: TGTGCCAGTAGTATTCCAGCGACGGAGACCCAGTACTTC. Protein: CASSIPATETQYF.

This clone was recorded once. V gene TRBV4-3 combines with J gene TRBJ2-7; a weak D match, TRBD1 (5 bases). The CDR3 contains 15 residues. V was trimmed by 1 base and J by 2 bases, leaving 12 bases between them. Germline CDR1 reads LGHNA; CDR2 reads YSLEER. CDR3 DNA sequence: TGCGCCAGCAGCCAAGGCCTGGGGCAGACCTACGAGCAGTACTTC. It encodes CASSQGLGQTYEQYF.

A few counts support this clone. The chain couples TRBV28 to TRBJ1-2; weak D call: TRBD1 (6 bases). Trimming removed 6 bases from V and 3 bases from J, with 11 bases in between. Germline CDR1 is MDHEN and CDR2 is SYDVKM. The CDR3 contains 13 residues. CDR3 sequence: CASRVTGDYGYTF. The CDR3 DNA follows: TGTGCCAGCAGGGTGACAGGCGACTATGGCTACACCTTC.

This clone has a count of ten or more. The V gene is TRBV5-1, the J gene TRBJ2-3, with D perhaps being TRBD1 or TRBD2 (5 bases each). Germline V gene sequence: CDR1 SGHRS, CDR2 YFSETQ. This CDR3 spans 13 amino acids. V shed 0 bases and J shed 7 bases, with 9 bases lying between them. The DNA for the CDR3 is TGCGCCAGCAGCTTGGACAGGAGGTATACGCAGTATTTT. Translated, it gives CASSLDRRYTQYF.

The chain recombines TRBV9 with TRBJ2-1; no clear D. V gave up 3 bases and J gave up 3 bases, with 7 bases separating them. CDR3 length equals 13 residues. Germline CDR1 SGDLS, CDR2 YYNGEE. The CDR3 region is CASSASHYNEQFF. The CDR3 DNA follows: TGTGCCAGCAGCGCGTCTCACTACAATGAGCAGTTCTTC.

J is TRBJ2-7 and V is TRBV15, with 10 bases fitting TRBD1. The V gene end was trimmed by 5 bases and the J gene end by 3 bases; junction bases not matched to a gene: 7. Germline V CDR1 and CDR2: LNHNV, YYDKDF (reference sequence). The CDR3 sequence is 15 residues long. The CDR3: CATSPRTGGSYEQYF. The CDR3 DNA reads as TGTGCCACCAGCCCCCGGACAGGGGGGAGCTACGAGCAGTACTTC.

The rearrangement uses TRBV2 and TRBJ1-5, with D tentatively TRBD1 (6 bases). Per germline, CDR1 SNHLY and CDR2 FYNNEI. The CDR3 runs 14 residues. The DNA for the CDR3 is TGTGCTACCAGAGAGGGGGGGAGCAATCAGCCCCAGCATTTT. Protein product: CATREGGSNQPQHF.

This clone has a count of ten or more. This specimen includes other DNA sequences encoding the same CDR3. The chain carries TRBV15 and TRBJ1-4; D possibly corresponds to TRBD1 (6 bases). V gave up 2 bases and J gave up 4 bases, with 11 bases separating them. This CDR3 region has 15 residues. Looked up from germline, CDR1 is LNHNV and CDR2 is YYDKDF (reference sequence). The chain's CDR3 is CATSRLQGLNEKLFF. The CDR3, as DNA: TGTGCCACCAGCAGACTACAGGGCCTTAATGAAAAACTGTTTTTT.

With regard to this clone: This likely stems from a read error, as it lies one base from a far larger clone. V usage is TRBV4-2 and J usage is TRBJ2-2, with D maybe TRBD2 (6 bases). The CDR3 extends over 17 amino acids. Germline V gene data show CDR1 as LGHNA and CDR2 as YNFKEQ. Trimming pared 8 bases from V and 6 bases from J, leaving 25 bases between. CDR3 amino acids: CASQPTGRGDYAGELFF. As DNA, the CDR3 is TGTGCCAGCCAACCAACCGGGAGAGGGGATTACGCCGGGGAGCTGTTTTTT.

The gene calls are TRBV5-6 and TRBJ2-1, with 8 bases lining up with TRBD2. CDR1 is SGHDT and CDR2 is YYEEEE in the germline V gene. The ends lost 6 bases at V and 10 bases at J; junction bases unmatched: 6. CDR3 length: 12 amino acids. CDR3 loop: CASNVASGEQFF. CDR3 coding DNA: TGTGCCAGCAACGTGGCTAGCGGGGAGCAGTTCTTC.

The chain uses TRBV10-1 and TRBJ2-1; 13 bases agree with TRBD2. This CDR3 region has 13 residues. Germline V gene lookup returns CDR1 WNHNN and CDR2 SYGVQD (reference sequence). The CDR3 protein is CAKGLAGVWEQFF. The CDR3 bases are TGCGCTAAAGGACTAGCGGGAGTATGGGAGCAGTTCTTC.

The genes are TRBV5-1 and TRBJ2-5; D remains ambiguous. The J call is uncertain, as TRBJ2-7 better fits the DNA end. CDR1 and CDR2 (germline): SGHRS, YFSETQ. CDR3 length equals 13 residues. CDR3 sequence reads: CASSEDGSYEQYF. CDR3 sequence (DNA): TGCGCCAGCAGCGAGGACGGGTCCTACGAGCAGTACTTC.

This clone was counted a single time. The same CDR3 also results from other DNA sequences found in this sample. The chain carries TRBV18 and TRBJ2-3; D is undetermined. The germline V gene has CDR1 KGHSH and CDR2 LQKENI. The CDR3 is 13 amino acids. Trimming removed 2 bases from V and 3 bases from J, with 6 bases in between. Here the CDR3 reads CASSPTSTDTQYF. The CDR3 nucleotides read TGTGCCAGCTCACCAACGAGTACAGATACGCAGTATTTT.

This clone was seen just once. V gene TRBV6-6 combines with J gene TRBJ2-1; D ambiguous. Trimming removed 10 bases from V and 4 bases from J, with 17 bases in between. CDR1 and CDR2 from the germline V gene are MNHNY and SVGAGI (reference sequence). This CDR3 spans 14 amino acids. The CDR3 DNA reads TGTGCCACCCGCGTAAGGCACGAGTACAATGAGCAGTTCTTC. Protein sequence: CATRVRHEYNEQFF.

The V and J genes are TRBV6-1 and TRBJ1-5; 7 bases map to TRBD1. This CDR3 has 13 amino acids. The V gene end was trimmed by 5 bases and the J gene end by 7 bases; junction bases not matched to a gene: 5. Germline-derived CDR1 and CDR2 are MNHNS and SASEGT. CDR3 DNA sequence: TGTGCCAGCAGTTCCACAGGGGTACAGCCCCAGCATTTT. Its translation is CASSSTGVQPQHF.

The chain combines TRBV29-1 with TRBJ2-7; D not resolved. V was trimmed by 6 bases and J by 3 bases, leaving 9 bases between them. From germline, CDR1 is SQVTM and CDR2 ANQGSEA. The CDR3 extends over 11 amino acids. The CDR3 sequence is CSVAGIYEQYF. In nucleotides, the CDR3 is TGCAGCGTGGCCGGAATCTACGAGCAGTACTTC.

The chain combines TRBV9 with TRBJ2-1; 10 bases are a match to TRBD2. In germline, CDR1 is SGDLS, CDR2 YYNGEE. Unmatched junction bases numbered 13, after V lost 7 bases and J lost 6 bases. The CDR3 is made up of 16 amino acids. The chain's CDR3 is CASSATSGTPPNEQFF. The CDR3 DNA is TGTGCCAGCTCGGCCACTAGCGGGACCCCCCCCAATGAGCAGTTCTTC.

V and J are TRBV30 and TRBJ2-6; D uncertain. The CDR3 totals 15 residues. Deletions cut 2 bases from V and 3 bases from J, with 11 bases between. The germline V gene has CDR1 GTSNPN and CDR2 SVGIG (reference sequence). The CDR3 DNA is TGTGCCTGGAGTTTCGGCTTAGGTGGGGCCAACGTCCTGACTTTC. Amino acid sequence: CAWSFGLGGANVLTF.

This clone was picked up many times. The chain links TRBV7-9 to TRBJ1-1, with D perhaps matching TRBD1 (5 bases). Germline-derived CDR1 and CDR2 are SEHNR and FQNEAQ (reference sequence). The CDR3 has 14 residues. V was trimmed by 3 bases and J by 0 bases, leaving 8 bases between them. The CDR3 nucleotides read TGTGCCAGCAGCTTCGGGGGAATGAACACTGAAGCTTTCTTT. Protein sequence: CASSFGGMNTEAFF.

The table lists this clone with a count of one. This chain links TRBV5-1 with TRBJ2-7, with a weak D call TRBD1 (6 bases). V shed 2 bases and J shed 3 bases, with 9 bases lying between them. CDR1 is SGHRS, CDR2 YFSETQ, per germline. This CDR3 has 13 residues. CDR3 in DNA: TGCGCCAGCAGCTTTCAGGGGAACTACGAGCAGTACTTC. Protein product: CASSFQGNYEQYF.

The V call is TRBV6-4, the J call TRBJ2-7; either TRBD1 or TRBD2 may supply D (5 bases each). Germline values: CDR1 MRHNA, CDR2 SNTAGT. Trimming stripped 6 bases from V and 5 bases from J, with 14 bases between. The CDR3 consists of 13 residues. The chain's CDR3 is CASRWGPAHEQYF. CDR3 in DNA: TGTGCCAGCAGGTGGGGACCCGCTCACGAGCAGTACTTC.

This chain connects TRBV15 to TRBJ2-5, with D perhaps matching TRBD2 (5 bases). CDR1 is LNHNV, CDR2 YYDKDF, per germline (reference sequence). The CDR3 consists of 13 residues. Trimming stripped 0 bases from V and 5 bases from J, with 7 bases between. CDR3 DNA: TGTGCCACCAGCAGAGATGAGCGGGAGACCCAGTACTTC. Its translation is CATSRDERETQYF.

This clone appeared many times. The chain is built from TRBV4-3 and TRBJ2-7; D might be TRBD1 (5 bases). Germline CDR1 reads LGHNA; CDR2 reads YSLEER. The ends were cut back, 1 base at V and 3 bases at J, with 16 bases in the middle. The CDR3 is 16 amino acids. The CDR3 region has the DNA TGCGCCAGCAGCCAAGTCGGGTGGGGCGACCGCTACGAGCAGTACTTC. Translation gives CASSQVGWGDRYEQYF.

For the CDR3, the DNA is TGTGCCAGTAGATCGGGTAGCTCTGGGGCCAACGTCCTGACTTTC. Encoded protein: CASRSGSSGANVLTF. The chain couples TRBV27 to TRBJ2-6; no clear D. The CDR3 contains 15 residues. V shed 9 bases and J shed 0 bases, with 12 bases lying between them. The V gene's germline CDR1 is MNHEY and CDR2 SMNVEV (reference sequence).